This T cell receptor beta chain was captured by sequencing in a study of T-cell reconstitution after alpha-beta-depleted transplantation in children. This clonotype has a count of ten or more. Molecular barcoding with unique molecular identifiers was used for the TCRbeta library. One entry per CDR3 protein results from TCRdb running MiXCR on the PCR reads. Among 450,000 to 600,000 distinct CDR3 sequences listed, about 10% were seen once. CDR3 size: 13 residues. J lost 2 bases, V lost 4 bases, and 2 bases had no gene match. CDR1 and CDR2 from the germline V gene are SGDLS and YYNGEE. Sequenced material: PBMCs, taken before TCRalphabeta/CD19-depleted stem cell transplant. The sequence was obtained from a child younger than 10 with inherited bone marrow failure, due to receive a stem cell transplant. This chain joins TRBV9 and TRBJ1-2; 7 bases map to TRBD1. This CDR3 is CASSKQGNYGYTF. CDR3 in DNA: TGTGCCAGCAGCAAACAGGGGAACTATGGCTACACCTTC.